These T cell receptor beta chains were read from a single sample in a study of neoadjuvant anti-PD-1 for oral cavity cancer. Here immunoSEQ multiplex PCR was the method, and the copy in TCRdb shows in-frame clones only, minus some. The sample carries about 42,000 clones, approximately 80% recorded once. Here the sequenced sample was PBMCs, taken after nivolumab (anti-PD-1) treatment. Receptors originate from a person between 40 and 85 years old with oral cavity squamous cell carcinoma. CDR3s include the opening cysteine and the closing phenylalanine or tryptophan. The D gene is left open where the match is weak. Clone size is given for some rows only: seen once, a few or many times, or a class if the clone is expanded.

J gene: TRBJ2-7
D gene: TRBD1
clone size: once
V gene: TRBV27
CDR3 DNA: TGTGCCAGCAGTCTGGGACAGGGGGCTATCTACGAGCAGTACTTC
CDR3 protein: CASSLGQGAIYEQYF

J gene: TRBJ2-1
D gene: .
clone size: .
V gene: TRBV5-4
CDR3 DNA: TGTGCCAGCAGATATCAGCGGGAGCAGTTCTTC
CDR3 protein: CASRYQREQFF

J gene: TRBJ1-1
D gene: TRBD1
clone size: few
V gene: TRBV18
CDR3 DNA: TGTGCCAGCTCATTACCCTTAGGACAGGGAAACACTGAAGCTTTCTTT
CDR3 protein: CASSLPLGQGNTEAFF

J gene: TRBJ2-1
D gene: .
clone size: .
V gene: TRBV6-1
CDR3 DNA: TGTGCCAGCAGTGAGGGGGCAGCTTACAATGAGCAGTTCTTC
CDR3 protein: CASSEGAAYNEQFF

J gene: TRBJ1-6
D gene: TRBD1
clone size: .
V gene: TRBV10-3
CDR3 DNA: TGTGCCATCAGTGAGTCGGTCTTGGACAGGGATAATTCACCCCTCCACTTT
CDR3 protein: CAISESVLDRDNSPLHF

J gene: TRBJ2-1
D gene: TRBD1
clone size: once
V gene: TRBV2
CDR3 DNA: TGTGCCAGCAGTGAGGAACAGGGGGCGAGGAGTGAGCAGTTCTTC
CDR3 protein: CASSEEQGARSEQFF

J gene: TRBJ2-7
D gene: TRBD2
clone size: .
V gene: TRBV5-1
CDR3 DNA: TGCGCCAGCAGCTTTCGGTCTAGCGGGACCCACGAGCAGTACTTC
CDR3 protein: CASSFRSSGTHEQYF

J gene: TRBJ2-7
D gene: .
clone size: few
V gene: TRBV4-1
CDR3 DNA: TGCGCCAGCAGCTACCTCAGGGAGAACTACGAGCAGTACTTC
CDR3 protein: CASSYLRENYEQYF

J gene: TRBJ1-2
D gene: .
clone size: .
V gene: TRBV9
CDR3 DNA: TGTGCCAGCAGCGTAGATGGGGCAGGGCGAGCTAACTATGGCTACACCTTC
CDR3 protein: CASSVDGAGRANYGYTF

J gene: TRBJ2-5
D gene: .
clone size: few
V gene: TRBV15
CDR3 DNA: TGTGCCACCAGCAGTCCGGGGCAAGAGACCCAGTACTTC
CDR3 protein: CATSSPGQETQYF

J gene: TRBJ1-4
D gene: .
clone size: few
V gene: TRBV6-5
CDR3 DNA: TGTGCCAGCAGTCCCCATCGAGATAATGAAAAACTGTTTTTT
CDR3 protein: CASSPHRDNEKLFF

J gene: TRBJ2-3
D gene: .
clone size: .
V gene: TRBV29-1
CDR3 DNA: TGCAGCGTTGACGGAGACAGGATCACAGATACGCAGTATTTT
CDR3 protein: CSVDGDRITDTQYF

J gene: TRBJ1-1
D gene: TRBD1
clone size: .
V gene: TRBV27
CDR3 DNA: TGTGCCAGCATCCGGACAGGGCGATTGAACACTGAAGCTTTCTTT
CDR3 protein: CASIRTGRLNTEAFF

J gene: TRBJ2-3
D gene: TRBD1
clone size: .
V gene: TRBV29-1
CDR3 DNA: TGCAGCGTAGTTTATACAGGGGGCACAGATACGCAGTATTTT
CDR3 protein: CSVVYTGGTDTQYF

J gene: TRBJ1-5
D gene: TRBD1
clone size: once
V gene: TRBV6-6
CDR3 DNA: TGTGCCAGCAGTTACCTGGGACAGGGGAGCAATCAGCCCCAGCATTTT
CDR3 protein: CASSYLGQGSNQPQHF

J gene: TRBJ2-1
D gene: .
clone size: few
V gene: TRBV7-9
CDR3 DNA: TGTGCCAGCAGCTCCGGGGCCGACTATGAGCAGTTCTTC
CDR3 protein: CASSSGADYEQFF

J gene: TRBJ2-6
D gene: TRBD1
clone size: once
V gene: TRBV27
CDR3 DNA: TGTGCCAGCAGTTTAAGGGGGCCGGGGGCCAACGTCCTGACTTTC
CDR3 protein: CASSLRGPGANVLTF

J gene: TRBJ2-7
D gene: TRBD2
clone size: .
V gene: TRBV19
CDR3 DNA: TGTGCCAGTAGTATAGAGGGTAGCGGGAGGAACGAGCAGTACTTC
CDR3 protein: CASSIEGSGRNEQYF

J gene: TRBJ2-1
D gene: TRBD2
clone size: .
V gene: TRBV6-5
CDR3 DNA: TGTGCCAGCAGTTCCGACGTAGCGGGAGGGCCGCATGAGCAGTTCTTC
CDR3 protein: CASSSDVAGGPHEQFF

J gene: TRBJ2-7
D gene: .
clone size: few
V gene: TRBV5-1
CDR3 DNA: TGCGCCAGCAGCTTAGAGGGGCCCTCCTACGAGCAGTACTTC
CDR3 protein: CASSLEGPSYEQYF

J gene: TRBJ2-7
D gene: .
clone size: .
V gene: TRBV20-1
CDR3 DNA: TGCAGTGCTAGCGGCACACACGAGCAGTACTTC
CDR3 protein: CSASGTHEQYF

J gene: TRBJ2-2
D gene: TRBD1
clone size: .
V gene: TRBV15
CDR3 DNA: TGTGCCACCAGCAGAGGGACAGGGGAGACCGGGGAGCTGTTTTTT
CDR3 protein: CATSRGTGETGELFF

J gene: TRBJ2-3
D gene: .
clone size: .
V gene: TRBV27
CDR3 DNA: TGTGCCAGCAGTTTCCCCCCGGGGCAGGAGTATTTT
CDR3 protein: CASSFPPGQEYF

J gene: TRBJ2-5
D gene: .
clone size: .
V gene: TRBV29-1
CDR3 DNA: TGCAGCGTGACGGGGGAGGAGACCCAGTACTTC
CDR3 protein: CSVTGEETQYF

J gene: TRBJ2-3
D gene: .
clone size: .
V gene: TRBV5-4
CDR3 DNA: TGTGCCAGCAGCTTTGGCAGATCCACAGATACGCAGTATTTT
CDR3 protein: CASSFGRSTDTQYF

J gene: TRBJ1-1
D gene: .
clone size: .
V gene: TRBV6-5
CDR3 DNA: TGTGCCAGCATCTCTAGGAGGAGCACTGAAGCTTTCTTT
CDR3 protein: CASISRRSTEAFF

J gene: TRBJ2-2
D gene: TRBD1
clone size: .
V gene: TRBV7-6
CDR3 DNA: TGTGCCAGCAGCTTACCCCGGGACAGGGGGCGAGGGAACACCGGGGAGCTGTTTTTT
CDR3 protein: CASSLPRDRGRGNTGELFF

J gene: TRBJ1-1
D gene: .
clone size: .
V gene: TRBV28
CDR3 DNA: TGTGCCAGCAGTTTAGTTATGAACACTGAAGCTTTCTTT
CDR3 protein: CASSLVMNTEAFF

J gene: TRBJ2-5
D gene: TRBD2
clone size: .
V gene: TRBV6-6
CDR3 DNA: TGTGCCAGCAGTTACGGCGGGGGTGGGGAGACCCAGTACTTC
CDR3 protein: CASSYGGGGETQYF

J gene: TRBJ2-3
D gene: .
clone size: once
V gene: TRBV2
CDR3 DNA: TGTGCCAGCAGTGAGTCGGGCCTACCGAGCACAGATACGCAGTATTTT
CDR3 protein: CASSESGLPSTDTQYF